The rows below give T cell receptor beta chains drawn from one sample of a study of blood T cell repertoires in COVID-19. Assay used: immunoSEQ multiplex PCR; TCRdb lists only in-frame clones, some missing. The sample shows approximately 100,000 clones, around four fifths of them seen only once. Sequencing was performed on peripheral blood. All receptors come from a man aged 65 to 79 with acute or convalescent COVID-19. Both conserved end residues are part of each CDR3.

TRBJ1-1,TRBV27,CASRNPGSMNTEAFF
TRBJ2-7,TRBV2,CASEGGNSYEQYF
TRBJ2-3,TRBV2,CASSGLGTGDTDTQYF
TRBJ2-2,TRBV7-6,CASSFLGGVSTGELFF
TRBJ2-1,TRBV7-9,CASSRDSSYNEQFF
TRBJ1-1,TRBV27,CASRDRENTEAFF
TRBJ1-2,TRBV9,CASSVGGSGSYGYTF
TRBJ2-1,TRBV7-2,CASSFRQGAYNEQFF
TRBJ1-3,TRBV6-5,CASSYSEGDTIYF
TRBJ1-1,TRBV30,CAWSVLGGAFF
TRBJ1-5,TRBV7-8,CASSRRRQGNGQPQHF
TRBJ2-2,TRBV28,CASSRGSNTGELFF
TRBJ1-3,TRBV3-1/TRBV3-2,CASSLNRRFSGNTIYF
TRBJ2-5,TRBV7-3,CASSLEGAEETQYF